This T cell receptor (beta chain) was obtained from a study of cytomegalovirus exposure and HLA in healthy donors. The wider study: Genotyping showed approximately 81% of almost 400 donors falling in the Caucasian-associated ancestry cluster.

Deletions cut 3 bases from V and 5 bases from J, with 6 bases between. Per the germline V gene, CDR1 is SGHAT and CDR2 is FQNNGV. The CDR3 runs 12 residues. PCR amplification relied on 60 Vbeta primers (plus 13 Jbeta primers). Profiled with immunoSEQ multiplex PCR; TCRdb holds only in-frame clones, not every one. The data contain under 150,000 clones, approximately 87% of them singletons. The receptor was derived from a man aged 35-49 years in good health and CMV-seronegative. The gene calls are TRBV11-2 and TRBJ2-3; unclear D gene. The sequencing input was PBMCs. CDR3 protein: CASSFGGDTQYF. The CDR3 DNA reads TGTGCCAGCAGCTTTGGCGGAGATACGCAGTATTTT. Filled out from reference TRBV11-2 and TRBJ2-3, the complete variable domain reads EAGVAQSPRYKIIEKRQSVAFWCNPISGHATLYWYQQILGQGPKLLIQFQNNGVVDDSQLPKDRFSAERLKGVDSTLKIQPAKLEDSAVYLCASSFGGDTQYFGPGTRLTVL.